This T cell receptor beta chain derives from a study of CD8+ T cells in alopecia areata. A word on this clone: Its antigen is unidentified.

Treatment here: oral pan-JAK inhibitor, 5-10 mg twice daily. The study, taken as a whole, reports: The study found that many expanded lesional clones persisted in scalp and blood during tofacitinib.

Trimming pared 3 bases from V and 0 bases from J, leaving 9 bases between. This CDR3 has 15 amino acids. In germline, CDR1 is MNHNS, CDR2 SASEGT. cDNA prepared by RNA extraction and subsequent reverse transcription served as the template for sequencing. The method was immunoSEQ multiplex PCR; TCRdb's version includes in-frame clones alone and lacks a portion of them. The table lists about 140,000 clones, 85% to 90% of them singletons. Sample: CD8+ T cells sorted from blood, taken at week 4, from a patient treated with tofacitinib. This TCR was recovered from a human donor with alopecia areata. The rearrangement uses TRBV6-1 and TRBJ2-1, with D maybe TRBD2 (6 bases). In DNA, the CDR3 is TGTGCCAGCAGTGATGCGGGGAACTCCTACAATGAGCAGTTCTTC. It encodes CASSDAGNSYNEQFF.